These 25 T cell receptor beta chains came from one sample sequenced in a study of metastatic and nonmetastatic thyroid tumors. Prior to thyroid surgery, none of the patients had received any treatment. TCRdb called clones again from the PCR reads with MiXCR. Found here are more than 13,000 clones, about 25% of them singletons; the top ten hold 7.5% to 8.5%. The sample was blood. These receptors were collected from a female donor with papillary thyroid cancer or a benign thyroid nodule (not recorded which). Some clones in this sample may be carry-over from other donors' samples.

About this clone: A much larger clone lies a single base off, so this may be a read error. The rearrangement links TRBV19 to TRBJ2-5; 8 bases match TRBD2. The CDR3 has 16 amino acids. Trimming took 6 bases from V and 5 from J; bases not matched to a gene: 14. The germline V gene encodes CDR1 LNHDA and CDR2 SQIVND (reference sequence). DNA of the CDR3: TGTGCCAGTAGCGGGAATAGCGGGGCCAGTGATGAGACCCAGTACTTC. Amino acids: CASSGNSGASDETQYF.

This clone was recorded at least ten times. This may be a read error: a much more frequent sequence differs by one nucleotide. V gene TRBV6-6 combines with J gene TRBJ2-3; either TRBD1 or TRBD2 may supply D (5 bases each). CDR3 size: 16 residues. Germline CDR1 is MNHNY and CDR2 is SVGAGI (reference sequence). For the CDR3, the DNA is TGTGCCAGCAGTTACCTAGGGACGTATGGCACAGATACACAGTATTTT. Residues: CASSYLGTYGTDTQYF.

By sample share, this clone is medium-sized. The genes are TRBV28 and TRBJ1-2; D is unclear. This CDR3 comprises 12 residues. Germline V gene sequence: CDR1 MDHEN, CDR2 SYDVKM. V was cut by 10 bases and J by 8 bases, with 17 bases left in between. The CDR3 region has the DNA TGTGCCACAGGACGGCCTGGGGTAGGCTACACCTTC. Translation gives CATGRPGVGYTF.

By sample fraction, this clone is medium-sized. V and J are TRBV11-2 and TRBJ2-7, with 8 bases lining up with TRBD2. Germline V gene data show CDR1 as SGHAT and CDR2 as FQNNGV. With V trimmed by 1 base and J by 1 base, 6 bases remained unmatched. The CDR3 sequence is 16 residues long. The CDR3 sequence is CASSLGGSGMSYEQYF. The CDR3, as DNA: TGTGCCAGCAGCTTAGGAGGTAGCGGGATGTCCTACGAGCAGTACTTC.

V gene TRBV30 combines with J gene TRBJ1-1; D ambiguous. Per germline, CDR1 GTSNPN and CDR2 SVGIG (reference sequence). The V and J ends lost 3 bases and 0 bases respectively, with 8 bases between them. The CDR3 covers 13 residues. In DNA, the CDR3 is TGTGCCTGGAGCCGAATAATGAACACTGAAGCTTTCTTT. Its protein is CAWSRIMNTEAFF.

This clone came up many times. The chain combines TRBV5-1 with TRBJ2-1; TRBD2 aligns across 12 bases. Germline trimming cut 0 bases from V and 4 bases from J; bases unmatched to any gene: 8. Germline CDR1 reads SGHRS; CDR2 reads YFSETQ. The CDR3 length is 18 residues. The CDR3 nucleotides are TGCGCCAGCAGCTTGGCCGCGACTAGCGGGAGCCTTTACAATGAGCAGTTCTTC. Translated, it gives CASSLAATSGSLYNEQFF.

This clone has just a few counts. The chain uses TRBV2 and TRBJ2-2, with D perhaps matching TRBD1 (6 bases). Trimming removed 4 bases at V and 0 bases at J, with 6 bases between. The germline V gene has CDR1 SNHLY and CDR2 FYNNEI. There are 14 residues in the CDR3. The DNA of the CDR3 is TGTGCCAGCAGTGGACAGGCGAACACCGGGGAGCTGTTTTTT. Protein product: CASSGQANTGELFF.

By frequency in the sample, this clone is medium-sized. This chain connects TRBV6-1 to TRBJ1-1, with 7 bases identical to TRBD1. The CDR3 length is 14 residues. V lost 5 bases, J lost 0 bases, and 3 bases stayed unmatched. Germline V lookup: CDR1 MNHNS, CDR2 SASEGT. The CDR3 protein is CASSPQGMNTEAFF. CDR3 in DNA: TGTGCCAGCAGTCCACAGGGGATGAACACTGAAGCTTTCTTT.

This chain connects TRBV20-1 to TRBJ2-7, with D possibly called TRBD1 or TRBD2 (5 bases each). In germline, CDR1 is DFQATT, CDR2 SNEGSKA (reference sequence). The CDR3 covers 14 residues. V shed 0 bases and J shed 2 bases, with 11 bases lying between them. In nucleotides, the CDR3 is TGCAGTGCTAGAGACTCAAGAGGGGCCTACGAGCAGTACTTC. This sequence encodes CSARDSRGAYEQYF.

This clone was counted at least ten times. This chain connects TRBV4-1 to TRBJ1-1; D unclear. The CDR3 is 15 residues long. Trimming cost V 1 base and J 5 bases, with 14 bases left between them. Germline V gene sequence: CDR1 MGHRA, CDR2 YSYEKL. This CDR3 reads CASSQGGVRWTEAFF. DNA of the CDR3: TGCGCCAGCAGCCAAGGTGGTGTCCGTTGGACTGAAGCTTTCTTT.

The genes are TRBV4-3 and TRBJ1-2; D remains ambiguous. V was trimmed by 1 base and J by 7 bases, leaving 22 bases between them. CDR1 and CDR2 (germline): LGHNA, YSLEER. The CDR3 is made up of 17 amino acids. CDR3 loop: CASSQVLWAAPSCGYTF. In DNA, the CDR3 is TGCGCCAGCAGCCAAGTTCTGTGGGCCGCCCCCTCATGTGGCTACACCTTC.

This clone was recorded at least ten times. The V and J genes are TRBV4-3 and TRBJ1-1; 7 bases agree with TRBD1. Per the germline V gene, CDR1 is LGHNA and CDR2 is YSLEER. V shed 5 bases and J 4 bases; nucleotides not matched to a gene: 4. The CDR3 runs to 13 residues. Here the CDR3 DNA reads TGCGCCAGCAGCGAGGGGGCAGTCACTGAAGCTTTCTTT. This encodes CASSEGAVTEAFF.

This rearrangement joins TRBV20-1 to TRBJ2-7; a possible D gene is TRBD2 (6 bases). The CDR3 runs to 15 residues. Trimming took off 0 bases at V and 3 bases at J, with 15 bases between the two ends. The germline CDR1 and CDR2 sequences are DFQATT and SNEGSKA (reference sequence). The CDR3 here is CSARDFGGYSYEQYF. In DNA form, the CDR3 reads TGCAGTGCTAGAGATTTCGGGGGATACAGCTACGAGCAGTACTTC.

This rearrangement joins TRBV20-1 to TRBJ2-7, with D possibly being TRBD1 (6 bases). The germline V gene has CDR1 DFQATT and CDR2 SNEGSKA (reference sequence). V was shortened by 2 bases and J by 5 bases, with 16 bases between the two germline ends. The CDR3 spans 14 residues. The CDR3 spells CSARLGQGSNEQYF. The CDR3 DNA is TGCAGTGCTAGATTAGGGCAGGGGAGCAACGAGCAGTACTTC.

This clone was detected many times. The V gene is TRBV30, the J gene TRBJ2-3, with 12 bases aligning to TRBD2. This CDR3 is built from 13 residues. CDR1 is GTSNPN, CDR2 SVGIG, per germline (reference sequence). Trimming removed 7 bases from V and 2 bases from J; junction bases left unmatched: 1. The CDR3: CASSGGATDTQYF. The CDR3, as DNA: TGTGCCTCTAGCGGGGGGGCCACAGATACGCAGTATTTT. Full variable domain (rest looked up from reference TRBV30 and TRBJ2-3): SQTIHQWPATLVQPVGSPLSLECTVEGTSNPNLYWYRQAAGRGLQLLFYSVGIGQISSEVPQNLSASRPQDRQFILSSKKLLLSDSGFYLCASSGGATDTQYFGPGTRLTVL.

This clone was counted many times. This chain connects TRBV7-2 to TRBJ2-3, with D maybe TRBD1 (6 bases). V was pared by 3 bases and J by 13 bases, with 17 bases between. Germline CDR1 and CDR2: SGHTA and FQGNSA. CDR3 length: 13 amino acids. The CDR3 protein is CASSLDSETPEYF. The CDR3 bases are TGTGCCAGCAGCTTGGACAGTGAGACTCCCGAGTATTTT.

This clone was recorded at least ten times. The gene calls are TRBV11-1 and TRBJ2-3; TRBD2 matches at 12 bases. Trimming at V came to 4 bases and at J to 4 bases, leaving 0 bases not matched to a gene. Germline CDR1 reads SGHAT; CDR2 reads FQDESV (reference sequence). The CDR3 is 14 residues long. For the CDR3, the DNA is TGTGCCAGCAGCTCTAGCGGGGGGGCAGATACGCAGTATTTT. It is translated as CASSSSGGADTQYF. Using reference TRBV11-1 and TRBJ2-3 for the parts outside the CDR3, the full variable domain is EAEVAQSPRYKITEKSQAVAFWCDPISGHATLYWYRQILGQGPELLVQFQDESVVDDSQLPKDRFSAERLKGVDSTLKIQPAELGDSAMYLCASSSSGGADTQYFGPGTRLTVL.

The chain carries TRBV5-1 and TRBJ2-3; D is ambiguous. Trimming removed 5 bases at V and 5 bases at J, with 15 bases between. Germline loops: CDR1 SGHRS, CDR2 YFSETQ. The CDR3 sequence is 14 residues long. The CDR3 DNA follows: TGCGCCAGCAGGGACCCTATGAGATTAGATACGCAGTATTTT. Translated: CASRDPMRLDTQYF.

This clone has a handful of counts. CDR3 nucleotides: TGTGCCAGCAGATACGGGGACCGACGATATAACTATGGCTACACCTTC. It codes for CASRYGDRRYNYGYTF. This chain connects TRBV28 to TRBJ1-2; D perhaps matches TRBD1 (5 bases). Germline V gene sequence: CDR1 MDHEN, CDR2 SYDVKM. Trimming left V 6 bases short and J 1 base short, with 18 bases between. The length of the CDR3 is 16 residues.

The V gene is TRBV27, the J gene TRBJ2-7; D gene unclear. V was cut by 4 bases and J by 2 bases, with 9 bases left in between. Looked up from germline, CDR1 is MNHEY and CDR2 is SMNVEV (reference sequence). The length of the CDR3 is 13 residues. The CDR3 protein is CASSSGGTYEQYF. In DNA, the CDR3 is TGTGCCAGCAGTTCAGGTGGAACCTACGAGCAGTACTTC.

By share, this clone ranks as medium-sized. The junction differs from germline at one of its ends, possibly a read error. The chain is built from TRBV6-1 and TRBJ1-3; D not resolved. The germline CDR1 and CDR2 sequences are MNHNS and SASEGT. The CDR3 loop spans 13 amino acids. CDR3 in amino acids: CASSGHSGNTVYF. Here the CDR3 DNA reads TGTGCCAGCAGTGGACACTCTGGAAACACCGTATATTTT.

By frequency in the sample, this clone is medium-sized. The rearrangement links TRBV19 to TRBJ2-7; 7 positions match TRBD1. The V and J ends lost 11 bases and 2 bases, in that order; junction bases with no gene match: 12. The CDR3 consists of 14 residues. The V gene's germline CDR1 is LNHDA and CDR2 SQIVND (reference sequence). The CDR3 DNA follows: TGTGCCGCCGGGCCGGGGCAGGGGGCCTACGAGCAGTACTTC. Amino acid sequence: CAAGPGQGAYEQYF.

This clone ranks as medium-sized. V and J are TRBV2 and TRBJ1-2, with 12 nucleotides matching TRBD1. This CDR3 has 16 residues. CDR1 SNHLY and CDR2 FYNNEI come from the germline V gene. Trimming at V came to 4 bases and at J to 6 bases, leaving 9 bases not matched to a gene. The CDR3 nucleotides read TGTGCCAGCAGTGTGAGCGGGACAGGGGGCTTCGATGGCTACACCTTC. Translated: CASSVSGTGGFDGYTF.

This clone was detected ten times or more. This rearrangement joins TRBV7-2 to TRBJ1-6; D perhaps matches TRBD1 (5 bases). V shed 5 bases and J shed 7 bases, with 18 bases lying between them. This CDR3 spans 16 amino acids. CDR1 and CDR2 (germline): SGHTA, FQGNSA. In DNA form, the CDR3 reads TGTGCCAGCAGCCAGGGTTGGGCCCGGGGAAATTCACCCCTCCACTTT. It yields the protein CASSQGWARGNSPLHF.

This clone has more than one count but fewer than ten. The CDR3 region has the DNA TGTGCCAGCAGTTTAAGACTGAATCAGCCCCAGCATTTT. Translated, it gives CASSLRLNQPQHF. The chain is built from TRBV12-3 or TRBV12-4 and TRBJ1-5, with D uncertain. V was clipped by 2 bases and J by 4 bases, with 6 bases between them. CDR3 size: 13 residues.